This T cell receptor (beta chain) was recorded in a study of CD8+ T cells in alopecia areata. Overall study context: Among treated patients, oral tofacitinib was administered at 5 to 10 mg twice daily. Regarding the study as a whole: Scalp clonality, along with expanded CD8+ clones among the top 100, was significantly decreased by tofacitinib. One nonresponder leaves baseline CD8+ expansion's link to response uncertain. In lesional scalp, particularly from alopecia totalis/universalis, clonality was higher than in normal scalp.

cDNA prepared by RNA extraction and subsequent reverse transcription served as the template for sequencing. Libraries were prepared by immunoSEQ multiplex PCR; TCRdb keeps only in-frame clonotypes and omits some of them. This sample has 150,000 to 200,000 clones, with around 64% found just once. V lost 5 bases, J lost 2 bases, and 16 bases lay in between. The CDR3 extends over 15 amino acids. Germline V gene lookup returns CDR1 SGHTA and CDR2 FQGNSA. Sample treatment: oral pan-JAK inhibitor, 5-10 mg twice daily. In regard to this clone: The antigen remains unidentified.

The sequences come from CD4+ T cells sorted from blood, collected between weeks 47 and 50, from a patient treated with tofacitinib. This clonotype was obtained from a human donor with alopecia areata. The genes are TRBV7-2 and TRBJ2-7, with unresolved D. In DNA form, the CDR3 reads TGTGCCAGCAGCCCGTCCTGGGTCCAGGCCTACGAGCAGTACTTC. Amino acid sequence: CASSPSWVQAYEQYF.